The present TCR beta chain was sequenced within a study of cytomegalovirus exposure and HLA in healthy donors. The PCR used 60 Vbeta and 13 Jbeta primers. TCRdb's table, derived via immunoSEQ multiplex PCR, lists solely in-frame clones and lacks some. The sample includes 200,000 to 250,000 clones, approximately 81% of them seen just once. Remarks on this clone: Its antigen is still unknown.

General study results and limits: Later analysis suggested links between common viral pathogens and several top significant clusters.

This CDR3 spans 13 amino acids. Trimming removed 5 bases from V and 0 bases from J, with 7 bases in between. Germline CDR1 is SEHNR and CDR2 is FQNEAQ (reference sequence). This chain connects TRBV7-9 to TRBJ1-1, with D unclear. The sequencing sample was made of PBMCs. The clonotype comes from a human donor in good health. DNA of the CDR3: TGTGCCAGCAGCCCCGTTATGAACACTGAAGCTTTCTTT. It translates to CASSPVMNTEAFF.